The next 9 T cell receptor beta chains were all read from a single sample in a study of T cell responses to AZD1222 COVID-19 vaccine (dated by TCRdb to the early 2020s). Interpreted using the paper, the time point label stands for: baseline before first vaccination. Receptor libraries were prepared by the immunoSEQ multiplex PCR assay. In its TCRdb copy, this immuneACCESS table keeps in-frame sequences only and misses some clones. Where compared with another copy, unresolved V genes explain less than half of these, and the others have no known cause. The table for this sample lists 120,000 or so clones; around 93% of them were counted only once. Of the sample, 11% to 15% is held by the ten largest clones. Sequencing was performed on peripheral blood, taken on day 0 of AZD1222 vaccination. The receptors come from an adult in good health.

The chain combines TRBV27 with TRBJ1-5, with D possibly matching TRBD1 (5 bases). V lost 5 bases and J lost 2, with 19 bases in between. Per germline, CDR1 MNHEY and CDR2 SMNVEV (reference sequence). This CDR3 is 17 amino acids long. For the CDR3, the DNA is TGTGCCAGCAGTCCCTCGTGGGGGGTCGTTCGCAATCAGCCCCAGCATTTT. Protein: CASSPSWGVVRNQPQHF.

V usage is TRBV27 and J usage is TRBJ2-7, with 7 bases that match TRBD2. The CDR3 covers 17 residues. Germline loops: CDR1 MNHEY, CDR2 SMNVEV (reference sequence). With V trimmed by 6 bases and J by 2 bases, 16 bases remained unmatched. The CDR3 nucleotides are TGTGCCAGCAGCGGTCACTCTAGCGGATTAAGGACCTACGAGCAGTACTTC. This sequence encodes CASSGHSSGLRTYEQYF.

This chain links TRBV3-1 (or the pseudogene TRBV3-2) with TRBJ1-3, with 7 bases that match TRBD1. This CDR3 has 14 amino acids. Germline loops: CDR1 LGHDT, CDR2 YNNKEL (reference sequence). V dropped 4 bases and J dropped 2; count of bases not matched to a gene: 2. The CDR3 bases are TGTGCCAGCAGCCCACAGGGGCCTGGAAACACCATATATTTT. Translated, it gives CASSPQGPGNTIYF.

The CDR3 protein is CASRGLPTGTGNNQPQHF. In DNA, the CDR3 is TGTGCCAGTAGGGGACTCCCGACCGGGACAGGCAACAATCAGCCCCAGCATTTT. The chain links TRBV19 to TRBJ1-5; 8 nucleotides line up with TRBD1. Germline CDR1 reads LNHDA; CDR2 reads SQIVND (reference sequence). The V segment lost 6 bases and the J segment 3 bases; nucleotides outside the gene matches: 16. The CDR3 runs to 18 residues.

This rearrangement joins TRBV29-1 to TRBJ1-2, with D possibly matching TRBD1 (6 bases). The CDR3 runs to 10 residues. The V and J ends lost 6 bases and 7 bases respectively, with 9 bases between them. CDR1 is SQVTM and CDR2 is ANQGSEA in the germline V gene. CDR3 amino acids: CSVRTVGYTF. The CDR3 coding sequence is TGCAGCGTCAGGACAGTTGGCTACACCTTC.

About this clone: This CDR3 is also generated by other DNA sequences in the sample. The gene calls are TRBV28 and TRBJ1-2; TRBD1 agrees at 8 bases. Trimming at V came to 3 bases and at J to 5 bases, leaving 2 bases not matched to a gene. This CDR3 comprises 13 residues. Germline CDR1 MDHEN, CDR2 SYDVKM. CDR3 loop: CASSLDRDYGYTF. CDR3 bases: TGTGCCAGCAGTTTGGACAGGGATTATGGCTACACCTTC.

Here the CDR3 reads CASSFLTGPTYEQYF. CDR3 DNA sequence: TGTGCCAGCAGCTTTTTGACGGGGCCGACCTACGAGCAGTACTTC. The chain carries TRBV5-6 and TRBJ2-7; D is tentatively TRBD1 or TRBD2 (5 bases each). The CDR3 has 15 amino acids. Trimming removed 2 bases from V and 2 bases from J, with 14 bases in between. Germline V CDR1 and CDR2: SGHDT, YYEEEE.

This chain uses TRBV19 with TRBJ1-1; 7 nucleotides match TRBD1. Germline loops: CDR1 LNHDA, CDR2 SQIVND (reference sequence). The CDR3 contains 11 residues. V lost 6 bases to trimming and J lost 9 bases; unmatched junction nucleotides: 4. The CDR3 region is CASSEGQKAFF. DNA for the CDR3: TGTGCCAGTAGCGAGGGACAGAAAGCTTTCTTT.

The chain combines TRBV6-2 or TRBV6-3 with TRBJ1-5; 8 bases fit TRBD1. In germline, CDR1 is MNHEY, CDR2 SVGEGT. V gave up 0 bases and J gave up 1 base; unmatched junction bases: 2. This CDR3 has 16 amino acids. The CDR3 nucleotides read TGTGCCAGCAGTTACTCGACAGGGGCGAGCAATCAGCCCCAGCATTTT. Its translation is CASSYSTGASNQPQHF.